Listed here are 19 T cell receptor beta chains from one sample, sequenced in a study of OX40 agonist ivuxolimab in advanced cancers. Sequencing used immunoSEQ multiplex PCR; TCRdb keeps in-frame clones, though not all of them. This table has some 81,000 clones, around 87% appearing once. The starting material was CD4+ or CD8+ T cells sorted from blood, obtained in a trial of the OX40 agonist ivuxolimab. The receptors were sampled from an adult with an advanced solid tumor such as melanoma, head and neck, liver or kidney cancer.

This chain connects TRBV7-9 to TRBJ2-1; TRBD2 aligns across 11 bases. The CDR3 is made up of 16 amino acids. CDR1 and CDR2 (germline): SEHNR, FQNEAQ (reference sequence). V dropped 5 bases and J dropped 1; count of bases not matched to a gene: 4. CDR3 bases: TGTGCCAGCAGCGGATTAGCGGGAGGGTCCTACAATGAGCAGTTCTTC. Protein sequence: CASSGLAGGSYNEQFF.

The chain joins TRBV9 to TRBJ2-7; TRBD2 matches at 7 bases. In germline, CDR1 is SGDLS, CDR2 YYNGEE. The CDR3 is 14 amino acids. The trim removed 0 bases at V and 3 bases at J, leaving 3 bases unmatched. The CDR3 here is CASSVGGRGYEQYF. The CDR3 nucleotides are TGTGCCAGCAGCGTAGGCGGGAGAGGCTACGAGCAGTACTTC.

This clone showed up just once. The chain combines TRBV29-1 with TRBJ1-6; 10 bases map to TRBD1. The CDR3 length is 13 residues. The germline V gene encodes CDR1 SQVTM and CDR2 ANQGSEA. The V segment lost 6 bases and the J segment 10 bases; nucleotides outside the gene matches: 6. CDR3 amino acids: CSVGGQGESPLHF. In DNA form, the CDR3 reads TGCAGCGTAGGTGGACAGGGGGAATCACCCCTCCACTTT. Looking up the rest from reference TRBV29-1 and TRBJ1-6 gives the full variable domain: SAVISQKPSRDICQRGTSLTIQCQVDSQVTMMFWYRQQPGQSLTLIATANQGSEATYESGFVIDKFPISRPNLTFSTLTVSNMSPEDSSIYLCSVGGQGESPLHFGNGTRLTVT.

This chain joins TRBV27 and TRBJ2-3; 14 nucleotides agree with TRBD2. There are 20 residues in the CDR3. Per germline, CDR1 MNHEY and CDR2 SMNVEV (reference sequence). Trimming cost V 7 bases and J 0 bases; bases outside gene matches: 15. CDR3 region: CASNPGLAGATGWSTDTQYF. The CDR3 DNA sequence: TGTGCCAGCAACCCGGGACTAGCGGGGGCCACCGGTTGGAGCACAGATACGCAGTATTTT.

The chain employs TRBV6-1 and TRBJ1-2; D uncertain. V was shortened by 2 bases and J by 1 base, with 23 bases between the two germline ends. The germline CDR1 and CDR2 sequences are MNHNS and SASEGT. This CDR3 is 19 amino acids long. CDR3 in amino acids: CASSENAPGIHSLNYGYTF. CDR3 coding DNA: TGTGCCAGCAGTGAAAATGCACCCGGGATCCATTCGCTTAACTATGGCTACACCTTC.

CDR3 region: CASTLEGRGEQYF. The CDR3 coding sequence is TGTGCCAGTACCCTGGAGGGCAGGGGGGAGCAGTACTTC. This rearrangement joins TRBV19 to TRBJ2-5, with D perhaps TRBD1 (7 bases). This CDR3 contains 13 residues. Germline V gene data show CDR1 as LNHDA and CDR2 as SQIVND (reference sequence). V lost 7 bases to trimming and J lost 11 bases, with 20 bases between them.

This chain joins TRBV5-1 and TRBJ2-7; D unclear. Germline V gene sequence: CDR1 SGHRS, CDR2 YFSETQ. The CDR3 has 14 residues. V lost 2 bases and J 6 bases, leaving 15 bases between the germline ends. CDR3 sequence: CASSFSSGLGEQYF. DNA of the CDR3: TGCGCCAGCAGCTTCTCCAGTGGGTTGGGCGAGCAGTACTTC.

V gene TRBV18 combines with J gene TRBJ1-2, with 9 bases matching TRBD1. CDR3 size: 16 residues. CDR1 KGHSH and CDR2 LQKENI come from the germline V gene. With V trimmed by 3 bases and J by 8 bases, 13 bases remained unmatched. The CDR3 DNA reads as TGTGCCAGCTCACCCCTACAGATACAGGGGGCGAGGGGCTACACCTTC. Protein product: CASSPLQIQGARGYTF. The complete variable domain, with remaining parts taken from reference TRBV18 and TRBJ1-2, reads NAGVMQNPRHLVRRRGQEARLRCSPMKGHSHVYWYRQLPEEGLKFMVYLQKENIIDESGMPKERFSAEFPKEGPSILRIQQVVRGDSAAYFCASSPLQIQGARGYTFGSGTRLTVV.

This clone was picked up a small number of times. The CDR3 sequence is CASSLGTGWGNTIYF. CDR3 nucleotides: TGTGCCAGCAGCCTCGGGACAGGGTGGGGAAACACCATATATTTT. This chain uses TRBV6-5 with TRBJ1-3, with 9 bases lining up with TRBD1. This CDR3 region has 15 residues. Germline V gene data show CDR1 as MNHEY and CDR2 as SVGAGI. V trimming: 6 bases; J trimming: 4 bases; junction bases outside the gene matches: 7.

The rearrangement links TRBV10-2 to TRBJ2-5, with 7 bases lining up with TRBD1. The CDR3 has 14 residues. J was trimmed by 5 bases and V by 6 bases; bases with no gene match: 9. Germline V lookup: CDR1 WSHSY, CDR2 SAAADI. CDR3 in DNA: TGCGCCAGCAGCCTCGACAGGGCGGACGAGACCCAGTACTTC. Residues: CASSLDRADETQYF.

With regard to this clone: Different DNA sequences within this sample yield the same CDR3. The gene calls are TRBV30 and TRBJ1-5, with D perhaps TRBD1 (5 bases). The germline V and J ends were trimmed by 0 bases and 2 bases, with 5 bases remaining between them. The germline CDR1 and CDR2 sequences are GTSNPN and SVGIG (reference sequence). This CDR3 is built from 13 residues. As DNA, the CDR3 is TGTGCCTGGAGTGTACAGGGCAATCAGCCCCAGCATTTT. It specifies CAWSVQGNQPQHF.

This clone was observed a handful of times. This sequence joins TRBV19 and TRBJ2-3, with 9 positions matching TRBD2. In germline, CDR1 is LNHDA, CDR2 SQIVND (reference sequence). The CDR3 consists of 15 residues. The V segment lost 6 bases and the J segment 2 bases; nucleotides outside the gene matches: 6. The CDR3 nucleotides are TGTGCCAGTAGAGGGGCGGGAGGGCCCACAGATACGCAGTATTTT. It specifies CASRGAGGPTDTQYF.

This chain links TRBV19 with TRBJ2-7; D not resolved. V was trimmed by 1 base and J by 3 bases, leaving 13 bases between them. CDR3 length: 15 residues. Germline CDR1 is LNHDA and CDR2 is SQIVND (reference sequence). The CDR3 DNA reads as TGTGCCAGTAGTATAGTTAACGGATGGGTCTACGAGCAGTACTTC. Protein product: CASSIVNGWVYEQYF.

The rearrangement joins TRBV7-2 to TRBJ2-7; D ambiguous. This CDR3 is 14 amino acids long. Deletions cut 5 bases from V and 0 bases from J, with 11 bases between. Germline V gene sequence: CDR1 SGHTA, CDR2 FQGNSA. The CDR3 nucleotides read TGTGCCAGCAGCCCCTATTCTAGCTCCTACGAGCAGTACTTC. This sequence encodes CASSPYSSSYEQYF.

The rearrangement joins TRBV7-3 to TRBJ1-3, with 8 bases lining up with TRBD1. The CDR3 extends over 16 amino acids. Germline V gives CDR1 SGHTA, CDR2 FQGTGA. Unmatched junction bases numbered 7, after V lost 4 bases and J lost 2 bases. CDR3 sequence reads: CASSSQGVGAGNTIYF. CDR3 DNA sequence: TGTGCCAGCAGCTCACAGGGGGTAGGCGCTGGAAACACCATATATTTT. The whole variable domain, filled in from reference TRBV7-3 and TRBJ1-3, reads GAGVSQTPSNKVTEKGKYVELRCDPISGHTALYWYRQSLGQGPEFLIYFQGTGAADDSGLPNDRFFAVRPEGSVSTLKIQRTERGDSAVYLCASSSQGVGAGNTIYFGEGSWLTVV.

The chain recombines TRBV6-5 with TRBJ1-2, with D hard to call. Germline V lookup: CDR1 MNHEY, CDR2 SVGAGI. V was cut by 0 bases and J by 6 bases, with 11 bases left in between. This CDR3 is built from 14 residues. CDR3: CASSYSGGLDGYTF. Here the CDR3 DNA reads TGTGCCAGCAGTTACTCGGGCGGGCTTGATGGCTACACCTTC.

This sequence joins TRBV6-5 and TRBJ2-1; 7 nucleotides agree with TRBD2. J was trimmed by 7 bases and V by 6 bases; bases with no gene match: 9. Germline-derived CDR1 and CDR2 are MNHEY and SVGAGI. CDR3 length equals 14 residues. This chain's CDR3 is CASSLGVGGNEQFF. CDR3 nucleotide sequence: TGTGCCAGCAGCCTCGGGGTCGGGGGGAATGAGCAGTTCTTC.

The chain combines TRBV5-1 with TRBJ1-2; weak D call: TRBD1 (5 bases). CDR3 length: 14 residues. Trimming removed 0 bases from V and 3 bases from J, with 9 bases in between. Germline CDR1 reads SGHRS; CDR2 reads YFSETQ. The CDR3 protein is CASSLGGGYYGYTF. For the CDR3, the DNA is TGCGCCAGCAGCTTGGGGGGCGGGTACTATGGCTACACCTTC.

This sequence joins TRBV28 and TRBJ1-3; D gene unclear. The CDR3 is 14 residues long. CDR1 is MDHEN, CDR2 SYDVKM, per germline. V lost 5 bases and J lost 2, with 10 bases in between. The DNA for the CDR3 is TGTGCCAGCAGTCCGGGAGGGCCTGGAAACACCATATATTTT. It yields the protein CASSPGGPGNTIYF.